Below, one TCR beta chain is given with its context. Its specificity is not known. Repertoires were generated with immunoSEQ multiplex PCR, while TCRdb's copy carries only in-frame clones and drops some. Of over 110,000 clones in the sample, around 92% are singletons; the top ten hold roughly 12%. The sample comes from a study of T cell responses to AZD1222 COVID-19 vaccine. Trimming removed 1 base at V and 3 bases at J, with 13 bases between. CDR1 is SGHAT and CDR2 is FQNNGV in the germline V gene. The CDR3 is 15 residues long. Whole-study findings and limits: Across the whole spike, CD4 TCRs peaked at regions 160-218 and 743-854. At study baseline, merely a handful of AZD1222 recipients were seropositive. As reported, nearly half of all spike-specific TCRs target variant regions that are unmutated. It should be noted that donors were predominantly white British and more often female, and clonal diversity was possibly underestimated.

The chain combines TRBV11-2 with TRBJ2-7, with D possibly being TRBD1 or TRBD2 (6 bases each). The sequenced sample was peripheral blood, obtained after recovery from COVID-19. The receptor comes from an adult who had recovered from COVID-19. The CDR3 DNA follows: TGTGCCAGCAGCTTAGGGAGGGACACCTTCTACGAGCAGTACTTC. Its protein is CASSLGRDTFYEQYF.